A single T cell receptor (beta chain) is shown here with its context. In its sample, this clone was seen a few times. The specificity of this receptor is unknown. No base quality information exists; no much larger clone differs at one position. The data were taken from a study of blood T cell repertoires in COVID-19 (dated by TCRdb to between 2020 and 2021). About the investigation overall: Samples from collaborators originated in the United States, Italy and Spain and spanned both the acute and convalescent phases of COVID-19. Where available, HLA class I and class II types were obtained from metadata supplied by the sample provider rather than from assay-based typing. Samples were obtained from the ongoing ImmuneRACE study (first 160 participants) and from over 1,000 subjects provided by 6 global collaborators. The repertoires were released in a freely available public database intended as a resource for research on the immune response to SARS-CoV-2. The dataset comprised deeply sampled blood TCRbeta repertoires from subjects exposed to, actively infected with, or recovered from COVID-19. A de-identified subject ID, COVID-19 status, age in years and sex were almost always included in the sample metadata. The prospective study material was composed of cDNA or gDNA derived from T cells, B-cell-depleted T cells, or PBMCs.

The CDR3, from cysteine to phenylalanine, totals 13 residues. Here the CDR3 DNA is all that survives: 39 bases in frame from base 1. The V end loses 3 bases and the J end loses 4 bases, and a stretch of 7 bases separates them. CDR1 and CDR2 are read off the germline V gene as MDHEN and SYDVKM. TCRbeta CDR3 regions were amplified from genomic DNA using the immunoSEQ Assay, a bias-controlled multiplex PCR. The study's own analysis went as follows. The number of nucleated cells in each sample was estimated from the amplification of reference gene primers within the assay. Sequence reads were collapsed and filtered to measure the absolute abundance of every unique TCRbeta CDR3 rearrangement. For each sample, productive Simpson clonality was calculated as the square root of Simpson's diversity index over productive rearrangements. TCRdb took this table from immuneACCESS and kept in-frame rearrangements with V and J called. Such tables lack part of the clones; where checked against another copy, unresolved V genes explain under half of the gap, and the rest is unexplained. V and J calls and clone size are as listed in that table; D and trimming were resolved from the DNA. This sample holds about 80,000 clones; over 70% were observed only once. The ten most abundant clones make up about 15% of the sample.

The study at large found these results: The quantity of clinical and demographic metadata differed by source and by participant and was supplied without curation.

The collaborating institutions used their own protocols to collect whole blood in K2EDTA tubes. For TCRbeta analysis, collaborators shipped samples in one of three forms: frozen whole blood, isolated PBMCs, or DNA extracted from either of those sample types. The receptor chain draws on TRBV28 and TRBJ1-5; a confident D gene designation cannot be given. The sequenced material came from peripheral blood. The TCR was taken from a human donor in a cohort sampled during active COVID-19. The nucleotide sequence is given as TGTGCCAGCAGTTTTGTACAGAATCAGCCCCAGCATTTT. This gives the protein CASSFVQNQPQHF.